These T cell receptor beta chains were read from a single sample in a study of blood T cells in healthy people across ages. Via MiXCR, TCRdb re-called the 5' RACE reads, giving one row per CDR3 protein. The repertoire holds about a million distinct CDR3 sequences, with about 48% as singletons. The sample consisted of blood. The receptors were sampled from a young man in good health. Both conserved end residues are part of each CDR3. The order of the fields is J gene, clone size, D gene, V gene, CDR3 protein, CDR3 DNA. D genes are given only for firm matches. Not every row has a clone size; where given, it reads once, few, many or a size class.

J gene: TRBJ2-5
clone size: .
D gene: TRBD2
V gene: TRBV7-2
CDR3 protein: CASSLVGLTLRDERYF
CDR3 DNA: TGTGCCAGCAGCTTGGTGGGACTAACCCTCAGGGACGAGCGGTACTTC

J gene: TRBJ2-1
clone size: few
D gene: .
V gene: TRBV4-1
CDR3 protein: CASSHRRGDTYNEQFF
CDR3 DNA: TGCGCCAGCAGCCATCGAAGAGGGGACACATACAATGAGCAGTTCTTC

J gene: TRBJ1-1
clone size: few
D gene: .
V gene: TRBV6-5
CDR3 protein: CASSYSTLRRNTEAFF
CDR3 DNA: TGTGCCAGCAGTTACTCGACTTTAAGGAGGAACACTGAAGCTTTCTTT

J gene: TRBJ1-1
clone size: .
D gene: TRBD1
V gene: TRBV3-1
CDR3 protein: CASSRDQGARAFF
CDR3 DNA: TGTGCCAGCAGCCGCGATCAGGGGGCGCGAGCTTTCTTT

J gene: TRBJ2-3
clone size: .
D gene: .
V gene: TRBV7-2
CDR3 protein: CASSLGAPRDTQYF
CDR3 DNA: TGTGCCAGCAGCTTGGGGGCCCCCCGGGATACGCAGTATTTT

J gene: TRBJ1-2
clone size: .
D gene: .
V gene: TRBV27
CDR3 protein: CASSSGQITNYGYTF
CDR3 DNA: TGTGCCAGCAGTTCTGGACAGATCACTAACTATGGCTACACCTTC

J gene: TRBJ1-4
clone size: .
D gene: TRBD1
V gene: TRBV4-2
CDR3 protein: CASSQLTGSNEKLFF
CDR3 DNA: TGTGCCAGCAGCCAACTGACAGGGAGTAATGAAAAACTGTTTTTT

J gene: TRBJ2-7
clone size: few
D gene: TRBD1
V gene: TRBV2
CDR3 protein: CASSERGTGGEEQYF
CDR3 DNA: TGTGCCAGCAGTGAACGGGGGACAGGGGGCGAAGAGCAGTACTTC

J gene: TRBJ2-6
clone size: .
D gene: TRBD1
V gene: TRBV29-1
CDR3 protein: CSVEEGWDRDFDSGANVLTF
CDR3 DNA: TGCAGCGTTGAGGAAGGGTGGGACAGGGACTTTGACTCTGGGGCCAACGTCCTGACTTTC

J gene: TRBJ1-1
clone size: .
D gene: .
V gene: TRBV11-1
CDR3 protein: CASSFQQGGTEAFF
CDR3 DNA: TGTGCCAGCAGCTTCCAACAGGGAGGCACTGAAGCTTTCTTT

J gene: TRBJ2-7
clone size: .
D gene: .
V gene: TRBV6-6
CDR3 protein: CASTDRDTLYEQYF
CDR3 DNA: TGTGCCAGCACTGACCGGGACACTCTATACGAGCAGTACTTC

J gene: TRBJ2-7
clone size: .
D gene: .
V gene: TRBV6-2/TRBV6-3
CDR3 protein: CATGGRMSEEQYF
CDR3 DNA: TGTGCCACAGGCGGCAGGATGTCTGAAGAGCAGTACTTC

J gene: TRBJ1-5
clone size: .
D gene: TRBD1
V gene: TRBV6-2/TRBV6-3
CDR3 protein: CASSPEKWDRGHQPQHF
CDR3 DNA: TGTGCCAGCAGCCCAGAAAAATGGGACAGGGGGCATCAGCCCCAGCATTTT

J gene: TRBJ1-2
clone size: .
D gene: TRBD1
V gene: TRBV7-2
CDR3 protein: CASSATGQGGRDGYTF
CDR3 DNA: TGTGCCAGCAGCGCCACGGGACAGGGCGGGAGGGATGGCTACACCTTC

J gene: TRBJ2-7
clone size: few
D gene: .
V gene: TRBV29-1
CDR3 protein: CSVGGVGLQRPYEQYF
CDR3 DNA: TGCAGCGTTGGAGGAGTAGGTTTGCAGAGGCCCTACGAGCAGTACTTC

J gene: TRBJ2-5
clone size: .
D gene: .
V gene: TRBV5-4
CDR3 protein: CASSSGTGSVETQYF
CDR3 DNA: TGTGCCAGCAGCAGCGGGACAGGAAGTGTGGAGACCCAGTACTTC

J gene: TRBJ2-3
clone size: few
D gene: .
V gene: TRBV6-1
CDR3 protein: CASSEARSGTDTQYF
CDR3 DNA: TGTGCCAGCAGTGAAGCGCGGAGCGGGACAGATACGCAGTATTTT

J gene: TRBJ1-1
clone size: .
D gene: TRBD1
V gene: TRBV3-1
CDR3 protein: CASSHGTGNTEAFF
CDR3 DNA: TGTGCCAGCAGCCACGGGACAGGGAACACTGAAGCTTTCTTT

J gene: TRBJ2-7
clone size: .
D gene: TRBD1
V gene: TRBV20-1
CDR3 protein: CSATTYRGTYEQYF
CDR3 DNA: TGCAGTGCTACTACCTACAGGGGAACCTACGAGCAGTACTTC

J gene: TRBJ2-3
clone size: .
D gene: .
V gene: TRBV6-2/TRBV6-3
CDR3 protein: CASSYQGPPSKTQYF
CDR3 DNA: TGTGCCAGCAGTTATCAGGGCCCTCCGTCGAAGACGCAGTATTTT

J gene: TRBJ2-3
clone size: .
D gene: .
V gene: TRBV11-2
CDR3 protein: CASSLYGQGLTDTQYF
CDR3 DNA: TGTGCCAGCAGCTTATACGGGCAGGGGTTGACAGATACGCAGTATTTT

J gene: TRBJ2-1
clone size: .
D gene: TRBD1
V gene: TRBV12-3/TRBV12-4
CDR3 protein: CASSRSGTGYNEQFF
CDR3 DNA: TGTGCCAGCAGCCGATCCGGGACAGGGTACAATGAGCAGTTCTTC

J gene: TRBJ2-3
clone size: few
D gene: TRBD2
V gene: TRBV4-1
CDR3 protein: CASSQVAGGGFTDTQYF
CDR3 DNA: TGCGCCAGCAGCCAAGTCGCAGGCGGGGGTTTCACAGATACGCAGTATTTT

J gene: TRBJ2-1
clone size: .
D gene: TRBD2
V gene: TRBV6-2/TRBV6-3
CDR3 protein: CASRSIAGGVFHEQFF
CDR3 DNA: TGTGCCAGCAGGTCTATAGCGGGGGGGGTCTTCCATGAGCAGTTCTTC

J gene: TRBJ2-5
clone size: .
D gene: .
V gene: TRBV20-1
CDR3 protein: CSLEGGTRREQYF
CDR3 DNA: TGCAGTCTTGAAGGGGGGACCCGTCGGGAGCAGTACTTC

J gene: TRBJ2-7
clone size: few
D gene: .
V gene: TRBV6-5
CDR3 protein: CASSYRGSDEQYF
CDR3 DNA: TGTGCCAGCAGTTACCGGGGTTCGGACGAGCAGTACTTC

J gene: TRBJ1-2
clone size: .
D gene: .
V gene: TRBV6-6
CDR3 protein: CASGPDFEGYTF
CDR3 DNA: TGTGCCAGCGGCCCGGATTTCGAGGGCTACACCTTC

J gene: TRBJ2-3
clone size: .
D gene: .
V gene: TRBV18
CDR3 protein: CASSPPAGTSTDTQYF
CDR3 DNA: TGTGCCAGCTCACCACCTGCCGGGACTAGCACAGATACGCAGTATTTT

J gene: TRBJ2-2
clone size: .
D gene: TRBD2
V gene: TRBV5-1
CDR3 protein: CASTYALAGNTGELFF
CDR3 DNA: TGCGCCAGCACCTACGCCCTAGCGGGGAACACCGGGGAGCTGTTTTTT

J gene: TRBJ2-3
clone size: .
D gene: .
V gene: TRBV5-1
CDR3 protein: CASSLEVSSTDTQYF
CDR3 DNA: TGCGCCAGCAGCTTGGAGGTCTCTAGCACAGACACGCAGTATTTT